The count of the clone carrying this T cell receptor beta chain is one. What it binds is not known. The data were obtained in a study of cytotoxic CD8 clonotypes in ibrutinib-treated CLL. Findings and caveats of the study: Baseline clonality exceeded age-matched healthy donors and tracked circulating CD8+ T-cell counts.

Some clones are missing from TCRdb's copy, which holds only in-frame ones; the method was immunoSEQ multiplex PCR. The sample has around 250,000 clones; around three quarters are singletons. The sample here was PBMCs, taken after 24 months of ibrutinib treatment. The source of this sequence is a human donor with chronic lymphocytic leukemia.

CDR3 sequence reads: CASTVGTGVYEQYF. The CDR3 DNA reads as TGTGCCAGCACGGTCGGGACTGGAGTATACGAGCAGTACTTC. The chain is built from TRBV2 and TRBJ2-7; TRBD2 might be the D (6 bases). V dropped 7 bases and J dropped 4 bases, with 17 bases sitting between them. The CDR3 consists of 14 residues. Germline CDR1 SNHLY, CDR2 FYNNEI.